Listed here are 20 T cell receptor beta chains from one sample, sequenced in a study of cytomegalovirus exposure and HLA in healthy donors. The PCR employed 60 Vbeta primers together with 13 Jbeta primers. Repertoires were generated with immunoSEQ multiplex PCR, while TCRdb's copy carries only in-frame clones and drops some. The repertoire includes around 97,000 clones, around two thirds of them detected once, and 2.5% to 4% sits in the top ten. The sequencing sample was made of PBMCs. The receptors originated from a woman aged 45-65 years in good health and CMV-seronegative.

This chain uses TRBV20-1 with TRBJ2-5, with D possibly being TRBD1 (6 bases). Per the germline V gene, CDR1 is DFQATT and CDR2 is SNEGSKA (reference sequence). V lost 6 bases, J lost 1 base, and 6 bases lay in between. The CDR3 length is 11 residues. CDR3 nucleotide sequence: TGCAGTGCGACAGGCCAAGAGACCCAGTACTTC. This encodes CSATGQETQYF.

This clone was counted only a few times. The chain uses TRBV11-2 and TRBJ2-7; TRBD2 matches at 8 bases. The CDR3 extends over 13 amino acids. The V and J ends lost 7 bases and 5 bases, in that order; junction bases with no gene match: 7. Germline V gene data show CDR1 as SGHAT and CDR2 as FQNNGV. CDR3 DNA sequence: TGTGCCAGCAACCCCAGCGGGAGTCACGAGCAGTACTTC. Its protein product is CASNPSGSHEQYF.

The V and J genes are TRBV29-1 and TRBJ2-5; tentatively, D is TRBD2 (6 bases). The assigned J gene may be wrong: the sequence end matches TRBJ2-7 better. The V gene's germline CDR1 is SQVTM and CDR2 ANQGSEA. This CDR3 contains 14 residues. The CDR3 DNA reads as TGCAGCGTTGGTTCTACTAGCCTTTCTACCGAGCAGTACTTC. It specifies CSVGSTSLSTEQYF.

V and J are TRBV5-3 and TRBJ2-1, with 7 bases identical to TRBD2. TRBV5-3 is flagged as an ORF with uncertain function. Losses at the gene ends were 2 bases for V and 0 bases for J; bases not matched to a gene: 14. The CDR3 loop spans 19 amino acids. CDR3: CARSFSGSGELDSYNEQFF. CDR3 nucleotide sequence: TGTGCCAGAAGCTTTAGCGGGTCCGGGGAACTGGACTCCTACAATGAGCAGTTCTTC.

The J gene is TRBJ2-7, the V gene TRBV9; 7 nucleotides line up with TRBD1. J gave up 3 bases and V 5 bases, and 11 bases lay outside the gene matches. The CDR3 has 15 amino acids. Germline V CDR1 and CDR2: SGDLS, YYNGEE. CDR3 amino acids: CASSEGASPSYEQYF. In nucleotides, the CDR3 is TGTGCCAGCAGTGAGGGGGCTTCCCCGAGCTACGAGCAGTACTTC.

The chain links TRBV11-2 to TRBJ2-5, with a tentative D call TRBD1 (5 bases). In germline, CDR1 is SGHAT, CDR2 FQNNGV. Trimming took 2 bases from V and 1 from J, leaving 11 bases between them. The CDR3 spans 15 residues. CDR3 bases: TGTGCCAGCAGCTTATCCGCAGGGCCCCAAGAGACCCAGTACTTC. It translates to CASSLSAGPQETQYF.

On this clone: At one of its ends the junction is not consistent with the germline gene, which may arise from a read error. CDR3: CASSFGGGETQYF. CDR3 bases: TGTGCTAGCAGCTTCGGGGGAGGGGAGACCCAGTACTTC. V is TRBV7-7 and J is TRBJ2-5; 7 bases match TRBD2. The CDR3 contains 13 residues. CDR1 is SSHAT, CDR2 FNYEAQ, per germline (reference sequence).

This clone came up a few times. The genes are TRBV19 and TRBJ2-5; 7 positions match TRBD2. The CDR3 sequence is 14 residues long. Germline lookup yields CDR1 LNHDA and CDR2 SQIVND (reference sequence). With V trimmed by 3 bases and J by 2 bases, 3 bases remained unmatched. The CDR3 DNA follows: TGTGCCAGTAGTATTTCTAGCGGTCAAGAGACCCAGTACTTC. Translating gives CASSISSGQETQYF.

The chain joins TRBV27 to TRBJ1-1, with D unresolved. The germline V gene has CDR1 MNHEY and CDR2 SMNVEV (reference sequence). This CDR3 contains 13 residues. V shed 2 bases and J shed 1 base, with 5 bases lying between them. The CDR3 DNA reads as TGTGCCAGCAGTTTAGAGGGGAACACTGAAGCTTTCTTT. Amino acid sequence: CASSLEGNTEAFF.

The chain employs TRBV25-1 and TRBJ1-5, with TRBD1 identical over 7 bases. The CDR3 contains 17 residues. V lost 4 bases, J lost 0 bases, and 9 bases stayed unmatched. Looked up from germline, CDR1 is MGHDK and CDR2 is SYGVNS. This CDR3 reads CASSGWDSNYSNQPQHF. The CDR3 DNA follows: TGTGCCAGCAGTGGATGGGACAGCAATTATAGCAATCAGCCCCAGCATTTT.

CDR3 loop: CASSPGQNINYGYTF. The CDR3 DNA reads as TGTGCCAGCAGCCCCGGACAGAATATTAACTATGGCTACACCTTC. The chain combines TRBV7-2 with TRBJ1-2, with D perhaps TRBD1 (6 bases). Germline-derived CDR1 and CDR2 are SGHTA and FQGNSA. Trimming left V 5 bases short and J 1 base short, with 14 bases between. CDR3 length equals 15 residues. Supplemented by reference TRBV7-2 and TRBJ1-2, the full variable domain reads GAGVSQSPSNKVTEKGKDVELRCDPISGHTALYWYRQSLGQGLEFLIYFQGNSAPDKSGLPSDRFSAERTGGSVSTLTIQRTQQEDSAVYLCASSPGQNINYGYTFGSGTRLTVV.

The V and J genes are TRBV19 and TRBJ2-7, with D perhaps TRBD2 (6 bases). Trimming removed 5 bases from V and 2 bases from J, with 25 bases in between. Per germline, CDR1 LNHDA and CDR2 SQIVND (reference sequence). CDR3 size: 18 residues. The CDR3 region has the DNA TGTGCCAGTAGTGCCCTCGGACGAGGCAGGGAGGTTACCTACGAGCAGTACTTC. This sequence encodes CASSALGRGREVTYEQYF.

This clone appeared a single time. A read error may produce the germline difference seen at one junction end. This chain connects TRBV7-7 to TRBJ2-5, with unresolved D. The CDR3 runs to 13 residues. In germline, CDR1 is SSHAT, CDR2 FNYEAQ (reference sequence). The CDR3 DNA follows: TGTGCTAGCAGCTTTAGTCGACAAGAGACCCAGTACTTC. Protein: CASSFSRQETQYF.

The chain uses TRBV7-8 and TRBJ2-7, with 11 positions matching TRBD2. The CDR3 runs to 15 residues. V dropped 2 bases and J dropped 4; count of bases not matched to a gene: 4. Germline-derived CDR1 and CDR2 are SGHVS and FQNEAQ. The CDR3 loop reads CASSLSGTSGYEQYF. CDR3 bases: TGTGCCAGCAGCTTATCTGGGACTAGCGGATACGAGCAGTACTTC.

The chain employs TRBV6-1 and TRBJ1-2, with D perhaps TRBD1 (5 bases). The CDR3 is 14 residues long. The V gene lost 7 bases and the J gene lost 5 bases, with 17 bases spanning the gap. Germline loops: CDR1 MNHNS, CDR2 SASEGT. DNA of the CDR3: TGTGCCAGCATCGACTCCGGGGACTTATATGGCTACACCTTC. As protein: CASIDSGDLYGYTF.

The rearrangement links TRBV5-1 to TRBJ2-7, with D possibly being TRBD1 (6 bases). V was trimmed by 5 bases and J by 7 bases, leaving 19 bases between them. This CDR3 has 14 residues. CDR1 and CDR2 from the germline V gene are SGHRS and YFSETQ. CDR3 sequence reads: CASRDGGEPGEQYF. DNA for the CDR3: TGCGCCAGCAGAGATGGGGGCGAGCCTGGGGAGCAGTACTTC. Together with reference TRBV5-1 and TRBJ2-7, the CDR3 gives the full variable domain: KAGVTQTPRYLIKTRGQQVTLSCSPISGHRSVSWYQQTPGQGLQFLFEYFSETQRNKGNFPGRFSGRQFSNSRSEMNVSTLELGDSALYLCASRDGGEPGEQYFGPGTRLTVT.

J is TRBJ2-5 and V is TRBV28; D is ambiguous. CDR3 length: 13 residues. Germline V lookup: CDR1 MDHEN, CDR2 SYDVKM. Trimming removed 3 bases from V and 2 bases from J, with 7 bases in between. The CDR3 here is CASSFSFQETQYF. CDR3 bases: TGTGCCAGCAGTTTTTCATTTCAAGAGACCCAGTACTTC.

This chain links TRBV4-2 with TRBJ2-7; TRBD2 aligns across 8 bases. Trimming removed 0 bases from V and 0 bases from J; junction bases left unmatched: 10. The CDR3 has 18 residues. From germline, CDR1 is LGHNA and CDR2 YNFKEQ. The CDR3 sequence: CASSQELRSSGISYEQYF. Written as DNA, the CDR3 is TGTGCCAGCAGCCAAGAGCTTCGTAGTAGCGGGATCTCCTACGAGCAGTACTTC.

The chain recombines TRBV27 with TRBJ2-7; 8 bases fit TRBD2. Germline V gene sequence: CDR1 MNHEY, CDR2 SMNVEV (reference sequence). Trimming cost V 5 bases and J 6 bases; bases outside gene matches: 15. The CDR3 is made up of 16 amino acids. The CDR3 loop reads CASSRGGRVMGGEQYF. The CDR3 coding sequence is TGTGCCAGCAGTCGGGGGGGGAGGGTAATGGGTGGCGAGCAGTACTTC.

The rearrangement links TRBV10-3 to TRBJ1-5; TRBD1 might be the D (6 bases). The CDR3 covers 12 residues. Germline-derived CDR1 and CDR2 are ENHRY and SYGVKD. The V end was cut by 4 bases, the J end by 7 bases, with 8 bases between. CDR3 in DNA: TGTGCCATCAGTGCGGACAGACAGCCCCAGCATTTT. It is translated as CAISADRQPQHF.